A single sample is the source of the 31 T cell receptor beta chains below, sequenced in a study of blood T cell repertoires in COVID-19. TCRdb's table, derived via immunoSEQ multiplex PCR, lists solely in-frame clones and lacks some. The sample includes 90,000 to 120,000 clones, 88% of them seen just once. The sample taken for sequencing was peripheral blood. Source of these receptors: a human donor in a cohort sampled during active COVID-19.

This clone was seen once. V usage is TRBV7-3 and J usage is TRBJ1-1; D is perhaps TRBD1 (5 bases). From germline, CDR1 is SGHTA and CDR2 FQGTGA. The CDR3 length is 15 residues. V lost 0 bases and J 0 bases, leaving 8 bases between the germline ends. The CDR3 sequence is CASSLTGAMNTEAFF. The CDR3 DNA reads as TGTGCCAGCAGCTTAACAGGGGCCATGAACACTGAAGCTTTCTTT.

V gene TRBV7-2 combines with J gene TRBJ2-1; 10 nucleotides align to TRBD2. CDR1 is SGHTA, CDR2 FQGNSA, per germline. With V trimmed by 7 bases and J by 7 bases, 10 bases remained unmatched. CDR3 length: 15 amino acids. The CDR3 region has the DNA TGTGCCAGCACTCGCCCTAGCGGGAGAGGTAATGAGCAGTTCTTC. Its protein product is CASTRPSGRGNEQFF. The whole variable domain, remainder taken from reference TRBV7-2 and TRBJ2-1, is GAGVSQSPSNKVTEKGKDVELRCDPISGHTALYWYRQSLGQGLEFLIYFQGNSAPDKSGLPSDRFSAERTGGSVSTLTIQRTQQEDSAVYLCASTRPSGRGNEQFFGPGTRLTVL.

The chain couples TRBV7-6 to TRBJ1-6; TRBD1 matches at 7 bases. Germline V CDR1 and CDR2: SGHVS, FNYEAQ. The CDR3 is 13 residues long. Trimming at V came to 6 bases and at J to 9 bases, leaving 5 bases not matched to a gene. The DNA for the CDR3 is TGTGCCAGCAGGACAGGGTTGAGTTCACCCCTCCACTTT. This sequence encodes CASRTGLSSPLHF.

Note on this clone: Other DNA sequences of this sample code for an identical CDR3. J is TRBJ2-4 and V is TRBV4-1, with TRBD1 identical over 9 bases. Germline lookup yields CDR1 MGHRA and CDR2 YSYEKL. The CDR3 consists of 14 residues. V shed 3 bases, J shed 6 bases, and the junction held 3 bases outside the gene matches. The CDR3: CASSHAGQGNIQYF. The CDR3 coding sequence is TGCGCCAGCAGCCACGCGGGACAGGGAAACATTCAGTACTTC.

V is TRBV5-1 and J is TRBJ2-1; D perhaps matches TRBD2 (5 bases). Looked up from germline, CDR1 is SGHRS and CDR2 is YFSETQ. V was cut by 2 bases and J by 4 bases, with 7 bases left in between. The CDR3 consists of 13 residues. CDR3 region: CASSFEGYNEQFF. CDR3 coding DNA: TGCGCCAGCAGCTTTGAGGGATACAATGAGCAGTTCTTC.

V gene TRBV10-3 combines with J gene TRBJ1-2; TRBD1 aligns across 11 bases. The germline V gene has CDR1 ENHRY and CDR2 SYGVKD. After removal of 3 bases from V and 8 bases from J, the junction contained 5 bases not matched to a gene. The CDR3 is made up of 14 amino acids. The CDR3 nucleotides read TGTGCCATCAGTGAATGGGGACAGGGGGACGGCTACACCTTC. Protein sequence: CAISEWGQGDGYTF.

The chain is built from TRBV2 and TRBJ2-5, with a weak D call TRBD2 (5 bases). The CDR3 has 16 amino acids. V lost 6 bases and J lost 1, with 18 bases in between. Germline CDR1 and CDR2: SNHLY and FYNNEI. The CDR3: CASRYERILGQETQYF. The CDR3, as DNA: TGTGCCAGCAGATACGAGCGGATTTTAGGCCAAGAGACCCAGTACTTC. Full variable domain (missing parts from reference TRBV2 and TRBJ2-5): EPEVTQTPSHQVTQMGQEVILRCVPISNHLYFYWYRQILGQKVEFLVSFYNNEISEKSEIFDDQFSVERPDGSNFTLKIRSTKLEDSAMYFCASRYERILGQETQYFGPGTRLLVL.

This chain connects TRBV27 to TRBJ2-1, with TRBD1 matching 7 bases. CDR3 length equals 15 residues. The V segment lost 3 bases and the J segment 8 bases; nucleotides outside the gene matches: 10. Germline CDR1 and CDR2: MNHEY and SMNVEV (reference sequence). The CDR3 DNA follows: TGTGCCAGCAGTTTGTACAACAGGGGTGGGGATGAGCAGTTCTTC. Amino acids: CASSLYNRGGDEQFF.

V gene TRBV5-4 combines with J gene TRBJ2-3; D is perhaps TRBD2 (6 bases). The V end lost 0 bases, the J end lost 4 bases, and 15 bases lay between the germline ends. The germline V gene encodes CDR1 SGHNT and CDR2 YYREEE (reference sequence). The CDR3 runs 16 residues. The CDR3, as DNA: TGTGCCAGCAGCTTGGGGTTGTCGGGAGTACCAGATACGCAGTATTTT. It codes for CASSLGLSGVPDTQYF.

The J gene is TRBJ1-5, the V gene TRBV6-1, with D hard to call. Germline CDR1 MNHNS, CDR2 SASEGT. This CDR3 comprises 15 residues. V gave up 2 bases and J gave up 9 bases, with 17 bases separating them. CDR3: CASSEQGTSPGPQHF. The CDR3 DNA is TGTGCCAGCAGTGAACAAGGAACCTCGCCGGGGCCCCAGCATTTT.

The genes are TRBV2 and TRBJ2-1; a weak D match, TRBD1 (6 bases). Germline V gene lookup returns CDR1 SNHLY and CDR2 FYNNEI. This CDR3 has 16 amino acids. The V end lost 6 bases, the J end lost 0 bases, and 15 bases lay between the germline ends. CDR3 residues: CASSKNRASSYNEQFF. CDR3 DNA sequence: TGTGCCAGCAGCAAAAACAGGGCTAGCTCCTACAATGAGCAGTTCTTC.

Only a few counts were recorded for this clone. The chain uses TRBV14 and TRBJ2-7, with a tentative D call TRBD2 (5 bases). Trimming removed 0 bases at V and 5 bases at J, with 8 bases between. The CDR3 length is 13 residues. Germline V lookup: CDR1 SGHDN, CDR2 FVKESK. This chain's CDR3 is CASSQDFGDEQYF. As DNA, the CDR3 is TGTGCCAGCAGCCAAGATTTCGGGGACGAGCAGTACTTC. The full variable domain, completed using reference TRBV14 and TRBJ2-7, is EAGVTQFPSHSVIEKGQTVTLRCDPISGHDNLYWYRRVMGKEIKFLLHFVKESKQDESGMPNNRFLAERTGGTYSTLKVQPAELEDSGVYFCASSQDFGDEQYFGPGTRLTVT.

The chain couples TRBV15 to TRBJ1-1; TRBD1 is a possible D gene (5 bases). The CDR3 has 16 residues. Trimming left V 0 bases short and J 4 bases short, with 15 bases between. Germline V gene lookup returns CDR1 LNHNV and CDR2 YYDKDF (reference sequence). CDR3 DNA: TGTGCCACCAGCAGAGATCGGAGGGTAAGGGGCACTGAAGCTTTCTTT. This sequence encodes CATSRDRRVRGTEAFF.

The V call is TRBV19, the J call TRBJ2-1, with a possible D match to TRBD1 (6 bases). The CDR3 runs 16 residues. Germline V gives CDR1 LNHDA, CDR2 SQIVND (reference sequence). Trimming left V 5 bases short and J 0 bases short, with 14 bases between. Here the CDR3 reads CASSSWGPSSYNEQFF. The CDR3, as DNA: TGTGCCAGTAGTTCCTGGGGGCCGAGCTCCTACAATGAGCAGTTCTTC.

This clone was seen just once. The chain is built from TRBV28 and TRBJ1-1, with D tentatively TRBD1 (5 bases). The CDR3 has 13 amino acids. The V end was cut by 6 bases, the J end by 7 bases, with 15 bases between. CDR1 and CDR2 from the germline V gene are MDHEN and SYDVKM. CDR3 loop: CASSPDGGFEAFF. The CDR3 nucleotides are TGTGCCAGCAGCCCTGACGGGGGTTTTGAAGCTTTCTTT.

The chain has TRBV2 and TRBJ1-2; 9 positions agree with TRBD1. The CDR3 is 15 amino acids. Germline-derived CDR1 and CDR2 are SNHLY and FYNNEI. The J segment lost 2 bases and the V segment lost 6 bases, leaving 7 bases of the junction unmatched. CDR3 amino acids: CASSGLQGANYGYTF. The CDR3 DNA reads TGTGCCAGCAGCGGATTACAGGGGGCGAACTATGGCTACACCTTC.

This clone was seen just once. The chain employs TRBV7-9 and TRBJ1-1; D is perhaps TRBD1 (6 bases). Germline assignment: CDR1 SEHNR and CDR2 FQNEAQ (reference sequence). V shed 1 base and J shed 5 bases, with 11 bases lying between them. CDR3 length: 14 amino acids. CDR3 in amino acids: CASSLEYRVTEAFF. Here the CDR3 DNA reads TGTGCCAGCAGCTTAGAGTACAGGGTAACTGAAGCTTTCTTT.

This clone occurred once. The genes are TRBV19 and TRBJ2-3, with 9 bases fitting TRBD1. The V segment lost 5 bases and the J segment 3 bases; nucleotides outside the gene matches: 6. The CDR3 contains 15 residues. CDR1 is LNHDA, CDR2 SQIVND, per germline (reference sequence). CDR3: CASSSGQGRTDTQYF. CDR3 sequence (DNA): TGTGCCAGTAGTTCAGGACAGGGGAGGACAGATACGCAGTATTTT.

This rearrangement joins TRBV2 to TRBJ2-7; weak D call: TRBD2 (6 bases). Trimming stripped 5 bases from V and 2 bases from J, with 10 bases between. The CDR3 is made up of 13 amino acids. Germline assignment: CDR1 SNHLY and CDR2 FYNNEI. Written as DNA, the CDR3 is TGTGCCAGCAGTACTAGCTTAACCTACGAGCAGTACTTC. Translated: CASSTSLTYEQYF.

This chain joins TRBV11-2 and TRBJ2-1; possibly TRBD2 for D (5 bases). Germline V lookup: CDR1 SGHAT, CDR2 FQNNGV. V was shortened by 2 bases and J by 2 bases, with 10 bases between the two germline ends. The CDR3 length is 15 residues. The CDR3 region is CASSLSGNAYNEQFF. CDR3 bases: TGTGCCAGCAGCTTAAGCGGTAATGCCTACAATGAGCAGTTCTTC. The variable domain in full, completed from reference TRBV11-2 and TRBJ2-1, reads EAGVAQSPRYKIIEKRQSVAFWCNPISGHATLYWYQQILGQGPKLLIQFQNNGVVDDSQLPKDRFSAERLKGVDSTLKIQPAKLEDSAVYLCASSLSGNAYNEQFFGPGTRLTVL.

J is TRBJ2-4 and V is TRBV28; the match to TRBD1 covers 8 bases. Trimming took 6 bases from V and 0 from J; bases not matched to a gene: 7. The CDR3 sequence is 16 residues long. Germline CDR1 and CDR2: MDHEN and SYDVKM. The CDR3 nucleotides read TGTGCCAGCAGCCTCCTAGGGACAGGAGCCAAAAACATTCAGTACTTC. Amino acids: CASSLLGTGAKNIQYF.

In DNA, the CDR3 is TGTGCCAGCAGGGGCAGGGGAAGGACTGAAGCTTTCTTT. As protein: CASRGRGRTEAFF. The V and J genes are TRBV19 and TRBJ1-1, with D possibly being TRBD1 (6 bases). Germline V gives CDR1 LNHDA, CDR2 SQIVND (reference sequence). The CDR3 is 13 residues long. With 9 bases removed from V and 5 bases from J, the gap between germline ends came to 16 bases. Full variable domain (rest looked up from reference TRBV19 and TRBJ1-1): DGGITQSPKYLFRKEGQNVTLSCEQNLNHDAMYWYRQDPGQGLRLIYYSQIVNDFQKGDIAEGYSVSREKKESFPLTVTSAQKNPTAFYLCASRGRGRTEAFFGQGTRLTVV.

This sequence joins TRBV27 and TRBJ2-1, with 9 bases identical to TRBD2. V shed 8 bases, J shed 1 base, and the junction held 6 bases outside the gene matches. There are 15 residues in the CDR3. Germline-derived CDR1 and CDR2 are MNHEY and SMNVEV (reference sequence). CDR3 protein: CASFPRGGSYNEQFF. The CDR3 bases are TGTGCCAGCTTCCCGCGGGGGGGATCCTACAATGAGCAGTTCTTC.

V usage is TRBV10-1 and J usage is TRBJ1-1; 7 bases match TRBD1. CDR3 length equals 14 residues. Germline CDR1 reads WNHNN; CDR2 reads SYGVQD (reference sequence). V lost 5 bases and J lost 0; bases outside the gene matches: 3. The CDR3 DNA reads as TGCGCCAGCAGTCCCGGGACAGTGAACACTGAAGCTTTCTTT. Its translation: CASSPGTVNTEAFF.

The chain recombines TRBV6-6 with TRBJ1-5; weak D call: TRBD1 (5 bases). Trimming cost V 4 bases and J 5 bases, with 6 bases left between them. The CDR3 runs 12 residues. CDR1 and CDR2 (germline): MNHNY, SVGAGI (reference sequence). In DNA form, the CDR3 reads TGTGCCAGCAGTTCGGGGGATCAGCCCCAGCATTTT. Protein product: CASSSGDQPQHF.

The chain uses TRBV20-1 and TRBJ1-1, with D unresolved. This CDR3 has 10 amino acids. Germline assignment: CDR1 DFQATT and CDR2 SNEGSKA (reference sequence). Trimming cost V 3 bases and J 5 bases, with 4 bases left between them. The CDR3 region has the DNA TGCAGTGCTAGTCAGACTGAAGCTTTCTTT. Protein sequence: CSASQTEAFF.

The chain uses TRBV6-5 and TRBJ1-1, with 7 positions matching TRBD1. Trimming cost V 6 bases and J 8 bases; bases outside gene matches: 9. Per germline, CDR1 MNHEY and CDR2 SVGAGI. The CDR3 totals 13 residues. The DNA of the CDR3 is TGTGCCAGCAGGAAACAGGGGACCCGCGAAGCTTTCTTT. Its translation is CASRKQGTREAFF.

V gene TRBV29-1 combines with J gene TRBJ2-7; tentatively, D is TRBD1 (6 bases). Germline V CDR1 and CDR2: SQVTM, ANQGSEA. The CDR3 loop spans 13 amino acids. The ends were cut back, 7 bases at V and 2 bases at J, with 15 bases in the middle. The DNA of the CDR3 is TGCAGCGCCGTGGACAGATACGCCTACGAGCAGTACTTC. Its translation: CSAVDRYAYEQYF.

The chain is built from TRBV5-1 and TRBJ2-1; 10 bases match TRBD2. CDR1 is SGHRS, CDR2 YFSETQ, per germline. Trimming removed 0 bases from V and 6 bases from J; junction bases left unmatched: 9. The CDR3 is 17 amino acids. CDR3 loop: CASSLAAAGGPLNEQFF. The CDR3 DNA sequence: TGCGCCAGCAGCTTGGCCGCAGCGGGAGGGCCCCTCAATGAGCAGTTCTTC.

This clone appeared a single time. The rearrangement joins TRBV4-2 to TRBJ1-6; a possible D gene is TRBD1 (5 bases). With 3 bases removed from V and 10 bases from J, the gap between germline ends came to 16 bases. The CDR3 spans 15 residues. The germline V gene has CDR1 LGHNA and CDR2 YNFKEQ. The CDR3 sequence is CASSQGGTGGSPLHF. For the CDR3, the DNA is TGTGCCAGCAGCCAGGGGGGGACTGGAGGGTCACCCCTCCACTTT.

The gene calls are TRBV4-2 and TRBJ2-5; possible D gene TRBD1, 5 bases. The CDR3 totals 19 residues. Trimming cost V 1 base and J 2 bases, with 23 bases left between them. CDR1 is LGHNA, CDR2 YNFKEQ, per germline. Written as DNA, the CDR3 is TGTGCCAGCAGCCAAGCCGGCGGCCCGACAGTCCAAGTACAAGAGACCCAGTACTTC. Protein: CASSQAGGPTVQVQETQYF.